A selection of T cell receptor beta chains follows, all from one sample in a study of T-cell memory formation after mild COVID-19. TCRdb redid the calling of the 5' RACE reads with MiXCR, one entry per CDR3 protein. The repertoire consists of roughly 170,000 distinct CDR3 sequences, with 18% occurring once and the leading ten covering roughly 3.9%. Sequenced material: PBMCs or a T cell subset sorted from them (not recorded which). These receptors were obtained from a man younger than 35 who had mild COVID-19 (a few samples of this study predate the infection). Cell type and time point are not known. Both conserved end residues are part of each CDR3. Fields, in order: J gene, D gene, V gene, clone size, CDR3 DNA, CDR3 protein. A D gene is named only where the DNA matches it firmly. Some rows mark clone size as missing; the rest say once, few, many or name a class of expanded clone.

TRBJ2-2 | . | TRBV11-2 | . | TGTGCCAGCAGCCATGGGGACACCGGGGAGCTGTTTTTT | CASSHGDTGELFF
TRBJ1-3 | . | TRBV11-2 | once | TGTGCCAGACCGGCGCTTCACCACCGCTCTGGAAACACCATATATTTT | CARPALHHRSGNTIYF
TRBJ2-2 | . | TRBV25-1 | . | TGTGCCAGCAGTTCCCGGGGGTTCGGCACCGGGGAGCTGTTTTTT | CASSSRGFGTGELFF
TRBJ1-6 | . | TRBV7-2 | . | TGTGCCAGCAGCTTAGAGGGAGGGACTATACGCAATTCACCCCTCCACTTT | CASSLEGGTIRNSPLHF
TRBJ1-1 | TRBD1 | TRBV6-5 | . | TGTGCCAGCAGTCCCCTGGACAGGGAAGGAATTGAAGCTTTCTTT | CASSPLDREGIEAFF
TRBJ1-4 | . | TRBV4-1 | . | TGCGCCAGCAGCCAAGTGATGGGGGAAAAACTGTTTTTT | CASSQVMGEKLFF
TRBJ2-5 | . | TRBV3-1 | few | TGTGCCAGCAGCCAAGAGGGATCAGTAGTGACCCAGTACTTC | CASSQEGSVVTQYF
TRBJ2-7 | TRBD2 | TRBV7-9 | many | TGTGCCAGCAGCCCTAGCGGGGGGCTCACAGCCTACGAGCAGTACTTC | CASSPSGGLTAYEQYF
TRBJ2-6 | . | TRBV6-5 | many | TGTGCCAGCAGTCCACGGGTCTCTGGGGCCAACGTCCTGACTTTC | CASSPRVSGANVLTF
TRBJ2-3 | . | TRBV11-2 | few | TGTGCCATCGGGCCAGGGCACCTGGGGGATACGCAGTATTTT | CAIGPGHLGDTQYF